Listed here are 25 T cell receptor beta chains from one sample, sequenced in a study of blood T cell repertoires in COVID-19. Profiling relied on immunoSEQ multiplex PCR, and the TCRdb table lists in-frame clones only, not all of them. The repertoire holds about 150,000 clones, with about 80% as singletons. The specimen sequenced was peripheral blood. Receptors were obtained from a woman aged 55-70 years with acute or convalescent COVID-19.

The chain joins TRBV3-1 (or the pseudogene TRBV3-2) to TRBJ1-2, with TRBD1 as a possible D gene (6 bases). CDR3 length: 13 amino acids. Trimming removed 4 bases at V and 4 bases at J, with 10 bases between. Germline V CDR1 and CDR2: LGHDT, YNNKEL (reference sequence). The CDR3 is CASSLTGLYGYTF. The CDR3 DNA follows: TGTGCCAGCAGCCTCACAGGGCTCTATGGCTACACCTTC.

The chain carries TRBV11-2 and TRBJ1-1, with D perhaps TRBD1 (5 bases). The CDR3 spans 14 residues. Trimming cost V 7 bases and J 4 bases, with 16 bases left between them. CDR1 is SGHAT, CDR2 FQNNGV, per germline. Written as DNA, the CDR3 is TGTGCCAGCACCCTACTGGGTGACAGCACTGAAGCTTTCTTT. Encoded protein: CASTLLGDSTEAFF.

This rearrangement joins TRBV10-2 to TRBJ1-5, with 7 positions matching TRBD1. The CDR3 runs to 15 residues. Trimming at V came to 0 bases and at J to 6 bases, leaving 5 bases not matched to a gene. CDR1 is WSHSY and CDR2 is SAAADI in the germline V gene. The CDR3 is CASSESLTGTQPQHF. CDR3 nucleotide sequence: TGCGCCAGCAGTGAGTCACTGACAGGGACTCAGCCCCAGCATTTT.

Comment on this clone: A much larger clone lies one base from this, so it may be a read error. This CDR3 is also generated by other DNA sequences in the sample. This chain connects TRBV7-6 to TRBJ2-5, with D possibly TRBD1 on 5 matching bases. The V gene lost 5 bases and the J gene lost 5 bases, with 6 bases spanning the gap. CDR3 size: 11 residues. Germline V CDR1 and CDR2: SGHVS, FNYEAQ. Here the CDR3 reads CASSPGETQYF. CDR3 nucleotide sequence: TGTGCCAGCAGCCCAGGGGAGACCCAGTACTTC.

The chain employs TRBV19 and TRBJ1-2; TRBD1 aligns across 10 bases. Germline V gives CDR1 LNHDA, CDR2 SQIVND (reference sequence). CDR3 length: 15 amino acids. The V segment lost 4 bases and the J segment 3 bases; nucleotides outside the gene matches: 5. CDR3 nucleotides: TGTGCCAGTAGTACGGGACAGGGGCCCGACTATGGCTACACCTTC. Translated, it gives CASSTGQGPDYGYTF.

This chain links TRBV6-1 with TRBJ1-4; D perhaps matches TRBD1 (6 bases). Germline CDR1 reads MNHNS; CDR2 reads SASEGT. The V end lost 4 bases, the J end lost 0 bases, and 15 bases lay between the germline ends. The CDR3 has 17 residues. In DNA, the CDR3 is TGTGCCAGCAGTGGGAGACAGGCGCATGCAACTAATGAAAAACTGTTTTTT. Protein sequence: CASSGRQAHATNEKLFF.

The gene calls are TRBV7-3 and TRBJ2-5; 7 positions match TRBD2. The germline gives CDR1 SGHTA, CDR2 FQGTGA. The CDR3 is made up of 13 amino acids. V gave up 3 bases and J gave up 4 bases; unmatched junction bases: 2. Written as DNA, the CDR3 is TGTGCCAGCAGCTTTAGCGGGTTAGAGACCCAGTACTTC. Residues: CASSFSGLETQYF.

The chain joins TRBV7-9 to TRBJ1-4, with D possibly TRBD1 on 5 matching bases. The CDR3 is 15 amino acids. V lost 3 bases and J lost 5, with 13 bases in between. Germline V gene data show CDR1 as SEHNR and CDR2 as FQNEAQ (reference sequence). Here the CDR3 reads CASSLGQGGNEKLFF. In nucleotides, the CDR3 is TGTGCCAGCAGCTTGGGGCAGGGAGGGAATGAAAAACTGTTTTTT.

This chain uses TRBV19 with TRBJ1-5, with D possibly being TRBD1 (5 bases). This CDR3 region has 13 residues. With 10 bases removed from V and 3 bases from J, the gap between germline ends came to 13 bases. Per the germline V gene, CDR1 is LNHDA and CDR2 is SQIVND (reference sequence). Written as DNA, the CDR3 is TGTGCCACTACGACAGCCTACAATCAGCCCCAGCATTTT. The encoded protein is CATTTAYNQPQHF.

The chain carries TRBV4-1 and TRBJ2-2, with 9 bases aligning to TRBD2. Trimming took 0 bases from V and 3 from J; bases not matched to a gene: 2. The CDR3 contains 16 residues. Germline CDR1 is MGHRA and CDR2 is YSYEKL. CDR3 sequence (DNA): TGCGCCAGCAGCCAAGAGCGGGGGGGGTACACCGGGGAGCTGTTTTTT. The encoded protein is CASSQERGGYTGELFF.

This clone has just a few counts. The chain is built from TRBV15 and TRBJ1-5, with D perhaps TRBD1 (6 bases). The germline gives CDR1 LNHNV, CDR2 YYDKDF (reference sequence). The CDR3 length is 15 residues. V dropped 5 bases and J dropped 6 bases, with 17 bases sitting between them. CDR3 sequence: CATSAMVTGSQPQHF. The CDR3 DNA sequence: TGTGCCACCAGCGCCATGGTTACAGGGTCTCAGCCCCAGCATTTT.

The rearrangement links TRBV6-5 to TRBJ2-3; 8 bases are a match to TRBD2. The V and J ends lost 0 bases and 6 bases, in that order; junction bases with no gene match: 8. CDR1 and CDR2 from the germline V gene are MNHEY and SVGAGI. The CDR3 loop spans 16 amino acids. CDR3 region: CASSYSIPGGPDTQYF. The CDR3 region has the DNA TGTGCCAGCAGTTACTCGATTCCGGGGGGGCCGGATACGCAGTATTTT.

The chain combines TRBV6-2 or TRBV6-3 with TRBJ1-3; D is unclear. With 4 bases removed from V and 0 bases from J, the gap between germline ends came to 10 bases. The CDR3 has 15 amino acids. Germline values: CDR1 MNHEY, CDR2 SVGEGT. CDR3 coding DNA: TGTGCCAGCAGTTTGGCGGTCGCCTCTGGAAACACCATATATTTT. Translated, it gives CASSLAVASGNTIYF.

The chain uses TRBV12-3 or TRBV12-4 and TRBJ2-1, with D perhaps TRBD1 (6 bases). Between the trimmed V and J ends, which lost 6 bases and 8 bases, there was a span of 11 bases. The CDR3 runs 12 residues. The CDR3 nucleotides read TGTGCCAGCAGCCCACAGGGATATGAGCAGTTCTTC. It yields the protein CASSPQGYEQFF.

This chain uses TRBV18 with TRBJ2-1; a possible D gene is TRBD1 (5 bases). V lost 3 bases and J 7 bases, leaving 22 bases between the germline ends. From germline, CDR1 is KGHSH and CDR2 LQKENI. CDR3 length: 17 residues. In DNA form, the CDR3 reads TGTGCCAGCTCACCGATTACCCAGGGATGGGCAAGAAATGAGCAGTTCTTC. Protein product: CASSPITQGWARNEQFF.

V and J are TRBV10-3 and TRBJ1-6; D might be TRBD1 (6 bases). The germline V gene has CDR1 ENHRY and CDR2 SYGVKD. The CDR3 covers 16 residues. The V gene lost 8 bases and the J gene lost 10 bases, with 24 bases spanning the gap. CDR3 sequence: CAIGDIFSLSLSPLHF. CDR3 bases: TGTGCCATCGGGGACATATTTAGTCTTAGTCTGTCACCCCTCCACTTT.

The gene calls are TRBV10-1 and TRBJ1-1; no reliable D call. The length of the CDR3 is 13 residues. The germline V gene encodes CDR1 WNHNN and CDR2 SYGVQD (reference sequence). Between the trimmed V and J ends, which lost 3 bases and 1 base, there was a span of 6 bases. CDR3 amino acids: CASSEPGNTEAFF. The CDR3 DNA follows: TGCGCCAGCAGTGAACCGGGGAACACTGAAGCTTTCTTT.

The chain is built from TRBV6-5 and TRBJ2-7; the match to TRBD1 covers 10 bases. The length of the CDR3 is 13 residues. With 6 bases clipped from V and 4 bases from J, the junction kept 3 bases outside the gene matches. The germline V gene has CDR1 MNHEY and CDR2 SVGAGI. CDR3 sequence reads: CASRPGQGYEQYV. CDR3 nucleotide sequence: TGTGCCAGCAGGCCGGGACAGGGGTACGAGCAGTACGTC.

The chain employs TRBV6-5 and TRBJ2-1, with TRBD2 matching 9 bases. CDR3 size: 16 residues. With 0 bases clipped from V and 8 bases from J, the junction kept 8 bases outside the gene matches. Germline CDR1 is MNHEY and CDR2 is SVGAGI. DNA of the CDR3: TGTGCCAGCAGTTACTCGAGGTCTAGCGGGGCGTATGAGCAGTTCTTC. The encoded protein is CASSYSRSSGAYEQFF.

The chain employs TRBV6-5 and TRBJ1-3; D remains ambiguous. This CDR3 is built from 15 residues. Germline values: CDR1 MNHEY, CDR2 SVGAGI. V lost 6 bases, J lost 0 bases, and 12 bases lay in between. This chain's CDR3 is CASSGGLYSGNTIYF. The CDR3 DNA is TGTGCCAGCAGCGGTGGACTGTACTCTGGAAACACCATATATTTT.

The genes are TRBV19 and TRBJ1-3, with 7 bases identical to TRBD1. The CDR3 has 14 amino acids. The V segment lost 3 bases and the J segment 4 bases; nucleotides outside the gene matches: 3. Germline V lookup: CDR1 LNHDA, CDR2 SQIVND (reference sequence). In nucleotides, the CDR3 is TGTGCCAGTAGTATGACAGGGCCAGGAAACACCATATATTTT. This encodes CASSMTGPGNTIYF.

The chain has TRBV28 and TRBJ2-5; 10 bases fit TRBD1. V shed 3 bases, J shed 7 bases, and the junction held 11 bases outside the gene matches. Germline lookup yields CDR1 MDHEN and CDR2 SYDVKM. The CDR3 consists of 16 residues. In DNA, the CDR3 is TGTGCCAGCAGTTTGAGGGGACAGGGGATTTTCGTGACCCAGTACTTC. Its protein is CASSLRGQGIFVTQYF.

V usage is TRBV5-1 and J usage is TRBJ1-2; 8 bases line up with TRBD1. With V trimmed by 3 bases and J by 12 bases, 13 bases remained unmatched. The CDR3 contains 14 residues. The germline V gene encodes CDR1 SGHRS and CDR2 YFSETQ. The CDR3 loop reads CASSYLQGTGPDTF. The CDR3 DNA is TGCGCCAGCAGCTACCTTCAGGGGACAGGCCCCGACACCTTC. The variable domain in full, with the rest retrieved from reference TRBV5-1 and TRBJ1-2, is KAGVTQTPRYLIKTRGQQVTLSCSPISGHRSVSWYQQTPGQGLQFLFEYFSETQRNKGNFPGRFSGRQFSNSRSEMNVSTLELGDSALYLCASSYLQGTGPDTFGSGTRLTVV.

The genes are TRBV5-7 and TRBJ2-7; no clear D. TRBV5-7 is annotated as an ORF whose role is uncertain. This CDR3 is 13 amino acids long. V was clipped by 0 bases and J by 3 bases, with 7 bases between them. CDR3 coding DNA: TGTGCCAGCAGCTTGGAACAGTTCTACGAGCAGTACTTC. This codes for CASSLEQFYEQYF.

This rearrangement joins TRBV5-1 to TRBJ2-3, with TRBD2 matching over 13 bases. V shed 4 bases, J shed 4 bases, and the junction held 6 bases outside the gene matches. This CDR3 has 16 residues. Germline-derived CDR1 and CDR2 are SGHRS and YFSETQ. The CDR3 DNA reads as TGCGCCAGCAGCCCGGGGACTAGCGGGGTCGCAGATACGCAGTATTTT. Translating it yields CASSPGTSGVADTQYF.